Each of the 9 T cell receptor beta chains below was sequenced from the same sample in a study of monozygotic twins with inflammatory bowel disease. TCRdb re-called the 5' RACE reads, yielding one record per CDR3 amino acid sequence without DNA. The table for this sample gives more than 300,000 distinct CDR3 sequences. The sample consisted of blood. The receptors come from a human donor with ulcerative colitis or Crohn's disease, or a healthy co-twin of an affected twin (not recorded which).

The chain employs TRBV18 and TRBJ1-5. Germline V CDR1 and CDR2: KGHSH, LQKENI. CDR3 size: 15 residues. The CDR3 sequence: CASSPSWGGNQPQHF. Together with reference TRBV18 and TRBJ1-5, the CDR3 gives the full variable domain: NAGVMQNPRHLVRRRGQEARLRCSPMKGHSHVYWYRQLPEEGLKFMVYLQKENIIDESGMPKERFSAEFPKEGPSILRIQQVVRGDSAAYFCASSPSWGGNQPQHFGDGTRLSIL.

The gene calls are TRBV12-3 or TRBV12-4 and TRBJ1-6; TCRdb's assignment of TRBD1 cannot be checked, as there is no DNA. The CDR3 runs 14 residues. This CDR3 reads CASTLAAGASPLHF.

The genes are TRBV12-3 or TRBV12-4 and TRBJ1-2. The CDR3 has 14 amino acids. CDR3 loop: CASSPRTGGYGYTF.

The V gene is TRBV7-9, the J gene TRBJ1-4. The CDR3 runs to 14 residues. Germline V CDR1 and CDR2: SEHNR, FQNEAQ (reference sequence). CDR3 sequence reads: CASSSYTNNEKLFF.

The chain couples TRBV27 to TRBJ2-7; the TCRdb call, TRBD2, lacks DNA for checking. The CDR3 loop spans 14 amino acids. The germline gives CDR1 MNHEY, CDR2 SMNVEV (reference sequence). CDR3 sequence: CASSLGTSGRAQYF.

The chain carries TRBV6-1 and TRBJ2-3; with no DNA, the TCRdb D assignment of TRBD2 cannot be verified. This CDR3 has 17 amino acids. CDR1 MNHNS and CDR2 SASEGT come from the germline V gene. CDR3 sequence reads: CASSPVILSGSTDTQYF.

V usage is TRBV4-3 and J usage is TRBJ2-5; lacking DNA, the TRBD1 call made by TCRdb goes unchecked. Germline CDR1 reads LGHNA; CDR2 reads YSLEER. The CDR3 is 16 amino acids. This CDR3 reads CASSQDPTGVAETQYF.

The rearrangement uses TRBV7-9 and TRBJ2-5; TCRdb's D call of TRBD1 is untestable without DNA. The CDR3 sequence is 15 residues long. Germline CDR1 and CDR2: SEHNR and FQNEAQ (reference sequence). CDR3 sequence: CASSTRQPSQETQYF.

The chain links TRBV15 to TRBJ1-6; the D gene TCRdb calls, TRBD1, cannot be checked with no DNA. Germline V gives CDR1 LNHNV, CDR2 YYDKDF (reference sequence). The CDR3 length is 19 residues. The CDR3 sequence is CATSRDWGGSKAYNSPLHF.